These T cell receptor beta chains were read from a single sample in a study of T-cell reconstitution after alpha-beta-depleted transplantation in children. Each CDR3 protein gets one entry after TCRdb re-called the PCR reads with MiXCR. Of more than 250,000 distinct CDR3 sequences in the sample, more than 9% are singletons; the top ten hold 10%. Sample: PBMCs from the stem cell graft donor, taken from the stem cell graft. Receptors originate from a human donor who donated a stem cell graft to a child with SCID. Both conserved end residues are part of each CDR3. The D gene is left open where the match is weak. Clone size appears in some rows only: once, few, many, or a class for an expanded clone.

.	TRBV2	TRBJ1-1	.	CASSSTLNTEAFF	TGTGCCAGCAGCTCCACACTGAACACTGAAGCTTTCTTT
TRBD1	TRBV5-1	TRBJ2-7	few	CASSLGTGFSSYEQYF	TGCGCCAGCAGCTTGGGGACAGGGTTCAGCTCCTACGAGCAGTACTTC
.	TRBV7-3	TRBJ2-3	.	CASSPAFGLTDTQYF	TGTGCCAGCAGCCCGGCCTTCGGGCTCACAGATACGCAGTATTTT
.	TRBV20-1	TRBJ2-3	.	CSARKGSPTDTQYF	TGCAGTGCTAGGAAGGGGTCGCCGACAGATACGCAGTATTTT
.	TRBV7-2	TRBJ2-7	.	CASSWDPRVDEQYF	TGTGCCAGCAGCTGGGATCCTAGAGTTGACGAGCAGTACTTC
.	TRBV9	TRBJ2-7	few	CASSANRYSYEQYF	TGTGCCAGCAGCGCCAACAGGTATTCCTACGAGCAGTACTTC
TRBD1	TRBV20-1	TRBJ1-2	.	CSVDREDGYTF	TGCAGTGTTGACAGGGAGGATGGCTACACCTTC
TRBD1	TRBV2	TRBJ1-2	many	CASRGTGTINYGYTF	TGTGCCAGCCGAGGGACAGGGACTATTAACTATGGCTACACCTTC
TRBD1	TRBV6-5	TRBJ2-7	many	CASSYLTGTYEQYF	TGTGCCAGCAGTTACCTGACAGGGACCTACGAGCAGTACTTC
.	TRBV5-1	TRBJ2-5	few	CASSGSGGPKETQYF	TGCGCCAGCAGCGGCTCTGGCGGACCCAAAGAGACCCAGTACTTC
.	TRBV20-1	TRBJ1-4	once	CSARDKGEKLFF	TGCAGTGCTAGAGATAAAGGGGAAAAACTGTTTTTT
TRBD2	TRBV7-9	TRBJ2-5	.	CASGAGLASQETQYF	TGTGCCAGCGGAGCGGGACTAGCGTCCCAAGAGACCCAGTACTTC
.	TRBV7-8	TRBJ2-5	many	CASSLGRETQYF	TGTGCCAGCAGCTTAGGAAGAGAGACCCAGTACTTC
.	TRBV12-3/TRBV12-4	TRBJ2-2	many	CASGLQLTGELFF	TGTGCCAGCGGGTTACAGCTTACCGGGGAGCTGTTTTTT
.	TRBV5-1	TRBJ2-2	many	CASSPDYTGELFF	TGCGCCAGCAGCCCTGATTACACCGGGGAGCTGTTTTTT
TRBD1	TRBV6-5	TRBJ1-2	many	CASMGGQSFSYTF	TGTGCCAGCATGGGGGGACAGTCTTTTAGCTACACCTTC
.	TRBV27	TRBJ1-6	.	CASSLLGERSPLHF	TGTGCCAGCAGTTTATTGGGGGAACGTTCACCCCTCCACTTT